A selection of T cell receptor beta chains follows, all from one sample in a study of cytomegalovirus exposure and HLA in healthy donors. The method was immunoSEQ multiplex PCR; TCRdb's version includes in-frame clones alone and lacks a portion of them. The sample contains approximately 100,000 clones, around 10% of which appear only once. The sequencing sample was made of PBMCs. These TCRs come from a man aged 40-55 years in good health and CMV-seropositive. The CDR3 runs from the conserved cysteine through the conserved F or W. The order of the fields is D gene, clone size, V gene, J gene, CDR3 protein, CDR3 DNA. D genes are given only for firm matches. Clone size is stated in some rows and not others, as once, few, many or a class when expanded.

TRBD1,NA,TRBV28,TRBJ1-5,CASRSTGGYQPQHF,TGTGCCAGCAGAAGCACAGGGGGTTATCAGCCCCAGCATTTT
NA,few,TRBV5-1,TRBJ2-7,CATGVGLRPEGYEQYF,TGCGCCACCGGAGTGGGCCTGCGGCCCGAGGGATACGAGCAGTACTTC
NA,NA,TRBV5-1,TRBJ2-6,CASSLSFGTAVSGANVLTF,TGCGCCAGCAGCTTGTCCTTTGGGACTGCCGTCTCTGGGGCCAACGTCCTGACTTTC
TRBD1,few,TRBV18,TRBJ1-5,CASSPGLGGGQPQHF,TGTGCCAGCTCACCGGGTCTAGGGGGCGGACAGCCCCAGCATTTT
NA,NA,TRBV27,TRBJ2-1,CASRRLGRNEQFF,TGTGCCAGCAGAAGACTAGGGCGGAATGAGCAGTTCTTC
NA,few,TRBV4-1,TRBJ1-2,CASSQVRLDGYTF,TGCGCCAGCAGCCAAGTTCGGTTGGATGGCTACACCTTC
NA,NA,TRBV25-1,TRBJ2-2,CASSKSQRGTGELFF,TGTGCCAGCAGTAAATCTCAGCGTGGGACCGGGGAGCTGTTTTTT
NA,NA,TRBV28,TRBJ2-7,CASSLSGSSYEQYF,TGTGCCAGCAGTCTTAGCGGTAGCTCCTACGAGCAGTACTTC
TRBD1,NA,TRBV27,TRBJ2-2,CASTRQGTPGELFF,TGTGCCAGCACCCGACAGGGGACCCCCGGGGAGCTGTTTTTT
TRBD2,NA,TRBV20-1,TRBJ2-7,CSAGLVYEQYF,TGCAGTGCAGGACTAGTATACGAGCAGTACTTC
NA,few,TRBV11-1,TRBJ1-1,CASSTQQGMDEAFF,TGTGCCAGCAGCACCCAACAGGGAATGGATGAAGCTTTCTTT
NA,few,TRBV11-3,TRBJ1-3,CASSSFSGNTIYF,TGTGCCAGCAGCTCCTTCTCTGGAAACACCATATATTTT
NA,few,TRBV7-9,TRBJ1-5,CASSKGRLDNQPQHF,TGTGCCAGCAGCAAAGGGCGACTAGACAATCAGCCCCAGCATTTT
NA,many,TRBV4-1,TRBJ2-1,CASSQETSSYNEQFF,TGCGCCAGCAGCCAAGAAACCAGCTCCTACAATGAGCAGTTCTTC
NA,NA,TRBV4-3,TRBJ1-1,CASSQVQNTEAFF,TGCGCCAGCAGCCAAGTACAGAACACTGAAGCTTTCTTT
TRBD2,few,TRBV7-9,TRBJ2-3,CASSWPGLASDTQYF,TGTGCCAGCAGCTGGCCGGGACTAGCGTCAGATACGCAGTATTTT
NA,few,TRBV6-5,TRBJ2-1,CASSQDSSSYNEQFF,TGTGCCAGCAGCCAGGACTCAAGCTCCTACAATGAGCAGTTCTTC
NA,NA,TRBV5-4,TRBJ2-3,CASSLRGAGRGTDTQYF,TGTGCCAGCAGCTTGCGTGGGGCGGGACGGGGCACAGATACGCAGTATTTT
TRBD2,NA,TRBV28,TRBJ2-2,CASSYLAGYTGELFF,TGTGCCAGCAGTTATCTAGCGGGTTACACCGGGGAGCTGTTTTTT
TRBD1,few,TRBV7-2,TRBJ2-7,CASSLVGQGSHEQYF,TGTGCCAGCAGCTTGGTTGGACAGGGTTCTCACGAGCAGTACTTC
TRBD1,few,TRBV9,TRBJ1-4,CASSSQTGGEKLFF,TGTGCCAGCAGCTCCCAGACAGGGGGGGAAAAACTGTTTTTT
NA,few,TRBV29-1,TRBJ2-7,CSVGQAGEQYF,TGCAGCGTTGGGCAGGCTGGCGAGCAGTACTTC
TRBD1,few,TRBV5-6,TRBJ2-1,CASSWAGTVLNEQFF,TGTGCCAGCAGCTGGGCCGGGACAGTCCTCAATGAGCAGTTCTTC
TRBD2,few,TRBV19,TRBJ2-5,CATAGGQRETQYF,TGTGCCACGGCGGGAGGGCAACGAGAGACCCAGTACTTC
NA,few,TRBV11-3,TRBJ2-1,CASCQGLDEQFF,TGTGCCAGCTGTCAGGGCCTAGATGAGCAGTTCTTC
TRBD1,few,TRBV11-2,TRBJ2-7,CASSSLRDRGHEQYF,TGTGCCAGCAGCTCCCTTCGGGACAGGGGCCACGAGCAGTACTTC
TRBD1,NA,TRBV5-1,TRBJ2-7,CASSAQGDTYEQYF,TGCGCCAGCAGCGCACAGGGGGATACCTACGAGCAGTACTTC
NA,few,TRBV27,TRBJ1-1,CASSLLENTEAFF,TGTGCCAGCAGTTTATTAGAGAACACTGAAGCTTTCTTT
TRBD2,few,TRBV5-4,TRBJ2-1,CASSLVLAGYNEQFF,TGTGCCAGCAGCTTGGTCCTAGCGGGATACAATGAGCAGTTCTTC
TRBD1,NA,TRBV29-1,TRBJ1-1,CSASDRAGTEAFF,TGCAGCGCGTCTGACAGGGCAGGTACTGAAGCTTTCTTT
TRBD2,NA,TRBV5-1,TRBJ2-1,CASSVSGSSYNEQFF,TGCGCCAGCAGCGTTAGCGGGAGCTCCTACAATGAGCAGTTCTTC
NA,NA,TRBV19,TRBJ2-1,CASNPAGSINEQFF,TGTGCCAGTAATCCGGCGGGTAGTATCAATGAGCAGTTCTTC
NA,few,TRBV29-1,TRBJ2-7,CSVEGDVSKDSYEQYF,TGCAGCGTTGAAGGAGATGTCTCGAAAGACTCCTACGAGCAGTACTTC
NA,few,TRBV27,TRBJ1-5,CASTPGDPTSNQPQHF,TGTGCCAGCACGCCTGGAGACCCAACTAGCAATCAGCCCCAGCATTTT
NA,NA,TRBV13,TRBJ1-1,CASRPAGEAHTEAFF,TGTGCCAGCAGACCGGCCGGGGAGGCTCACACTGAAGCTTTCTTT
NA,NA,TRBV7-9,TRBJ2-1,CASSLVGVNEQFF,TGTGCCAGCAGCTTAGTAGGGGTCAATGAGCAGTTCTTC
NA,few,TRBV12-5,TRBJ1-1,CASARLGHTEAFF,TGTGCTAGTGCCCGACTGGGGCACACTGAAGCTTTCTTT
TRBD1,few,TRBV11-2,TRBJ2-7,CASSPYRGSYEQYF,TGTGCCAGCAGCCCATACAGGGGCTCCTACGAGCAGTACTTC
NA,NA,TRBV9,TRBJ1-1,CASSPALVNTEAFF,TGTGCCAGCAGCCCTGCACTGGTGAACACTGAAGCTTTCTTT